These 21 T cell receptor beta chains came from one sample sequenced in a study of cytomegalovirus exposure and HLA in healthy donors. The PCR used 60 Vbeta and 13 Jbeta primers. Clones were read by immunoSEQ multiplex PCR, and TCRdb kept only the in-frame ones, dropping some. The table lists around 100,000 clones, about 74% of them singletons. The sample comprised PBMCs. These receptor sequences come from a female donor in good health and CMV-seropositive.

The rearrangement joins TRBV7-2 to TRBJ1-1; no clear D. Trimming shortened V by 2 bases and J by 1 base, and 17 bases separated the two germline ends. The germline gives CDR1 SGHTA, CDR2 FQGNSA. This CDR3 comprises 17 residues. The CDR3 DNA sequence: TGTGCCAGCAGCTTAAATTGGGGTTTGAGGGCGAACACTGAAGCTTTCTTT. Protein: CASSLNWGLRANTEAFF.

The chain combines TRBV7-2 with TRBJ2-3; 7 positions match TRBD1. Germline trimming cut 5 bases from V and 2 bases from J; bases unmatched to any gene: 7. The length of the CDR3 is 15 residues. Germline V gene sequence: CDR1 SGHTA, CDR2 FQGNSA. The CDR3 reads CASSGWDSFTDTQYF. The CDR3 region has the DNA TGTGCCAGCAGCGGCTGGGACAGCTTCACAGATACGCAGTATTTT.

The table lists this clone with a count of one. J is TRBJ2-1 and V is TRBV6-4; TRBD2 agrees at 8 bases. This CDR3 comprises 15 residues. The V gene end was trimmed by 4 bases and the J gene end by 7 bases; junction bases not matched to a gene: 9. Germline-derived CDR1 and CDR2 are MRHNA and SNTAGT. The DNA for the CDR3 is TGTGCCAGCAGTGCCACCGGGACTAGTGGGAATGAGCAGTTCTTC. Its protein is CASSATGTSGNEQFF.

The chain joins TRBV5-1 to TRBJ1-5; 7 bases align to TRBD1. Germline CDR1 and CDR2: SGHRS and YFSETQ. Losses at the gene ends were 4 bases for V and 4 bases for J; bases not matched to a gene: 11. The CDR3 covers 16 residues. This CDR3 reads CASSTGAGGKNQPQHF. For the CDR3, the DNA is TGCGCCAGCAGCACGGGGGCAGGGGGTAAAAATCAGCCCCAGCATTTT. Variable domain in full (rest from reference TRBV5-1 and TRBJ1-5): KAGVTQTPRYLIKTRGQQVTLSCSPISGHRSVSWYQQTPGQGLQFLFEYFSETQRNKGNFPGRFSGRQFSNSRSEMNVSTLELGDSALYLCASSTGAGGKNQPQHFGDGTRLSIL.

The sample holds a few counts of this clone. This chain joins TRBV7-8 and TRBJ2-7; 7 nucleotides match TRBD1. Per the germline V gene, CDR1 is SGHVS and CDR2 is FQNEAQ. The junction had 6 bases not matched to a gene; V was cut back by 5 bases and J by 2 bases. The CDR3 contains 14 residues. CDR3 DNA sequence: TGTGCCAGCAGCCTCCGGGACAGTGCCTACGAGCAGTACTTC. Amino acid sequence: CASSLRDSAYEQYF.

The rearrangement joins TRBV5-1 to TRBJ1-3; no clear D. Trimming stripped 1 base from V and 0 bases from J, with 8 bases between. CDR3 length: 15 residues. CDR1 is SGHRS, CDR2 YFSETQ, per germline. CDR3 sequence: CASSLSSGSGNTIYF. The CDR3 DNA sequence: TGCGCCAGCAGCTTGAGCTCGGGCTCTGGAAACACCATATATTTT.

This rearrangement joins TRBV21-1 to TRBJ2-1; the table gives TRBD2 as D, unverified against the DNA. TRBV21-1 is a documented pseudogene. This CDR3 has 16 residues. The CDR3 sequence: CASSNPGLPLYNEQFF. The CDR3 coding sequence is TGTGCCAGCAGCAATCCCGGACTACCTTTGTACAATGAGCAGTTCTTC.

This clone turned up a few times. This chain links TRBV6-1 with TRBJ2-1; 12 nucleotides agree with TRBD2. The CDR3 is made up of 14 amino acids. After removal of 5 bases from V and 6 bases from J, the junction contained 2 bases not matched to a gene. Germline V gene lookup returns CDR1 MNHNS and CDR2 SASEGT. The DNA for the CDR3 is TGTGCCAGCAGTCTAGCGGGGGGGCGCAATGAGCAGTTCTTC. Its protein product is CASSLAGGRNEQFF.

This clone came up once. The chain joins TRBV9 to TRBJ1-6; 8 bases agree with TRBD1. V shed 0 bases, J shed 7 bases, and the junction held 0 bases outside the gene matches. This CDR3 spans 14 amino acids. Germline V gene data show CDR1 as SGDLS and CDR2 as YYNGEE. The CDR3 protein is CASSVGQGNSPLHF. DNA for the CDR3: TGTGCCAGCAGCGTAGGACAGGGGAATTCACCCCTCCACTTT.

This chain links TRBV7-8 with TRBJ2-1; 11 nucleotides match TRBD1. This CDR3 is 15 amino acids long. After removal of 4 bases from V and 3 bases from J, the junction contained 2 bases not matched to a gene. From germline, CDR1 is SGHVS and CDR2 FQNEAQ. CDR3: CASSSGTGGYNEQFF. Here the CDR3 DNA reads TGTGCCAGCAGCTCCGGGACAGGGGGCTACAATGAGCAGTTCTTC.

There are a few counts of this clone. J is TRBJ2-1 and V is TRBV5-1; 9 bases line up with TRBD2. There are 18 residues in the CDR3. V was pared by 2 bases and J by 4 bases, with 13 bases of the junction left unmatched. Germline values: CDR1 SGHRS, CDR2 YFSETQ. The CDR3 here is CASSFNSPSGRKYNEQFF. The CDR3 DNA reads TGCGCCAGCAGCTTCAATAGCCCCAGCGGGAGGAAATACAATGAGCAGTTCTTC.

The rearrangement uses TRBV28 and TRBJ1-5; 8 bases fit TRBD1. V dropped 8 bases and J dropped 4; count of bases not matched to a gene: 16. CDR1 is MDHEN, CDR2 SYDVKM, per germline. CDR3 size: 17 residues. The CDR3, as DNA: TGTGCCAGCTCTACGAAGGGGACAGGACGCTTGAATCAGCCCCAGCATTTT. Residues: CASSTKGTGRLNQPQHF.

The chain combines TRBV5-1 with TRBJ2-2; TRBD1 is a possible D gene (6 bases). This CDR3 is 14 amino acids long. The ends were cut back, 4 bases at V and 6 bases at J, with 13 bases in the middle. Germline V gives CDR1 SGHRS, CDR2 YFSETQ. CDR3 protein: CASSQSRGPGELFF. In nucleotides, the CDR3 is TGCGCCAGCAGCCAATCCAGGGGACCCGGGGAGCTGTTTTTT.

The J gene is TRBJ1-2, the V gene TRBV29-1; perhaps TRBD1 as D (5 bases). The CDR3 consists of 9 residues. Germline V gene lookup returns CDR1 SQVTM and CDR2 ANQGSEA. V dropped 6 bases and J dropped 10 bases, with 9 bases sitting between them. The DNA of the CDR3 is TGCAGCGTAGGGGACTACTACACCTTC. As protein: CSVGDYYTF.

The V gene is TRBV9, the J gene TRBJ1-2; D is possibly TRBD1 (5 bases). The CDR3 sequence is 18 residues long. The V end lost 0 bases, the J end lost 0 bases, and 18 bases lay between the germline ends. Germline loops: CDR1 SGDLS, CDR2 YYNGEE. The DNA for the CDR3 is TGTGCCAGCAGCGTAGTGGGGGTTCGGGGAGGGGCTAACTATGGCTACACCTTC. This codes for CASSVVGVRGGANYGYTF.

The chain carries TRBV28 and TRBJ2-7, with 9 bases identical to TRBD1. Germline trimming cut 6 bases from V and 2 bases from J; bases unmatched to any gene: 5. Germline CDR1 reads MDHEN; CDR2 reads SYDVKM. The CDR3 extends over 14 amino acids. The CDR3 here is CASRPGDRAYEQYF. Here the CDR3 DNA reads TGTGCCAGCAGACCTGGGGACAGGGCCTACGAGCAGTACTTC.

This chain links TRBV10-3 with TRBJ2-5; no clear D. The CDR3 spans 12 residues. Germline CDR1 is ENHRY and CDR2 is SYGVKD. The germline V and J ends were trimmed by 3 bases and 4 bases, with 6 bases remaining between them. The CDR3 bases are TGTGCCATCAGTGACCAGATAGAGACCCAGTACTTC. Residues: CAISDQIETQYF.

V is TRBV7-3 and J is TRBJ1-2; 9 nucleotides match TRBD1. CDR1 is SGHTA, CDR2 FQGTGA, per germline. V dropped 1 base and J dropped 7; count of bases not matched to a gene: 7. The length of the CDR3 is 15 residues. CDR3 in amino acids: CASSLNPGTGTGYTF. The CDR3, as DNA: TGTGCCAGCAGCTTAAACCCCGGGACAGGGACTGGCTACACCTTC.

V is TRBV2 and J is TRBJ2-7; no firm D call. The germline V gene encodes CDR1 SNHLY and CDR2 FYNNEI. Between the trimmed V and J ends, which lost 7 bases and 7 bases, there was a span of 14 bases. The CDR3 spans 12 residues. CDR3 bases: TGTGCCAGCAACCAGGTGAGCTGGGAGCAGTACTTC. It codes for CASNQVSWEQYF. Full variable domain (rest looked up from reference TRBV2 and TRBJ2-7): EPEVTQTPSHQVTQMGQEVILRCVPISNHLYFYWYRQILGQKVEFLVSFYNNEISEKSEIFDDQFSVERPDGSNFTLKIRSTKLEDSAMYFCASNQVSWEQYFGPGTRLTVT.

The chain is built from TRBV6-5 and TRBJ2-3, with D uncertain. Germline-derived CDR1 and CDR2 are MNHEY and SVGAGI. This CDR3 has 16 amino acids. Trimming took off 2 bases at V and 0 bases at J, with 12 bases between the two ends. CDR3 amino acids: CASSYDPVPSTDTQYF. CDR3 DNA: TGTGCCAGCAGTTACGATCCGGTCCCTAGCACAGATACGCAGTATTTT.

The chain couples TRBV6-1 to TRBJ2-7, with 10 bases lining up with TRBD1. With 4 bases clipped from V and 4 bases from J, the junction kept 10 bases outside the gene matches. The V gene's germline CDR1 is MNHNS and CDR2 SASEGT. The CDR3 length is 16 residues. The CDR3 sequence is CASSVKTRTGGYEQYF. The DNA for the CDR3 is TGTGCCAGCAGTGTAAAGACCCGGACAGGGGGGTACGAGCAGTACTTC.